The rows below give T cell receptor beta chains drawn from one sample of a study of Graves' ophthalmopathy and Graves' hyperthyroidism. TCRdb re-called the multiplex PCR reads with MiXCR, one entry per CDR3 protein. The sample holds about 550,000 distinct CDR3 sequences; under 40% are singletons and the top ten take less than 4.5%. The specimen sequenced was peripheral blood or thyroid tissue (not recorded which). Source of these receptors: an adult man with Graves' hyperthyroidism. The CDR3 runs from the conserved cysteine through the conserved F or W. A D gene is named only where the DNA matches it firmly. Not all rows give a size; the values are once, few, many and, for expanded clones, a class.

v_call: TRBV29-1
clone_size: many
d_call: -
j_call: TRBJ1-4
cdr3_aa: CSVVGDGESNEKLFF
cdr3_nt: TGCAGCGTTGTGGGGGACGGGGAGTCTAATGAAAAACTGTTTTTT

v_call: TRBV5-1
clone_size: few
d_call: -
j_call: TRBJ1-3
cdr3_aa: CASRQLPGNTIYF
cdr3_nt: TGCGCCAGCAGACAATTACCGGGAAACACCATATATTTT

v_call: TRBV11-2
clone_size: many
d_call: -
j_call: TRBJ2-2
cdr3_aa: CASSLGSALFF
cdr3_nt: TGTGCCAGCAGCCTAGGGTCAGCGCTGTTTTTT

v_call: TRBV24-1
clone_size: many
d_call: TRBD2
j_call: TRBJ2-5
cdr3_aa: CATSDLKAGVTGETQYF
cdr3_nt: TGTGCCACCAGTGATTTAAAAGCGGGAGTAACGGGAGAGACCCAGTACTTC

v_call: TRBV6-1
clone_size: many
d_call: -
j_call: TRBJ1-2
cdr3_aa: CASSEGRVRGYTF
cdr3_nt: TGTGCCAGCAGTGAAGGCAGGGTCCGAGGCTACACCTTC

v_call: TRBV29-1
clone_size: many
d_call: -
j_call: TRBJ1-1
cdr3_aa: CSVAGVEAFF
cdr3_nt: TGCAGCGTTGCAGGGGTTGAAGCTTTCTTT

v_call: TRBV29-1
clone_size: -
d_call: -
j_call: TRBJ1-3
cdr3_aa: CSVGTGNTIYF
cdr3_nt: TGCAGCGTTGGGACTGGAAACACCATATATTTT

v_call: TRBV28
clone_size: -
d_call: TRBD1
j_call: TRBJ2-7
cdr3_aa: CASSLGDRGDEQYF
cdr3_nt: TGTGCCAGCAGTTTGGGGGACAGGGGCGACGAGCAGTACTTC

v_call: TRBV20-1
clone_size: -
d_call: TRBD1
j_call: TRBJ1-2
cdr3_aa: CSAMTGQSNYGYTF
cdr3_nt: TGCAGTGCCATGACGGGACAGTCTAACTATGGCTACACCTTC

v_call: TRBV6-1
clone_size: few
d_call: -
j_call: TRBJ1-2
cdr3_aa: CASRRAGTNYGYTF
cdr3_nt: TGTGCCAGCAGGAGGGCAGGGACTAACTATGGCTACACCTTC

v_call: TRBV29-1
clone_size: -
d_call: -
j_call: TRBJ1-2
cdr3_aa: CSAGGRGTEGYTF
cdr3_nt: TGCAGTGCTGGAGGGAGGGGGACCGAGGGCTACACCTTC

v_call: TRBV5-8
clone_size: many
d_call: -
j_call: TRBJ1-6
cdr3_aa: CASSTDRTNSPLHF
cdr3_nt: TGTGCCAGCAGTACCGACAGGACGAATTCACCCCTCCACTTT

v_call: TRBV5-5
clone_size: many
d_call: TRBD1
j_call: TRBJ1-1
cdr3_aa: CASSWTGTEVEAFF
cdr3_nt: TGTGCCAGCAGCTGGACCGGGACAGAAGTTGAAGCTTTCTTT

v_call: TRBV7-3
clone_size: many
d_call: TRBD1
j_call: TRBJ1-2
cdr3_aa: CASAAGTGLYGYTF
cdr3_nt: TGTGCCAGCGCCGCGGGGACAGGGCTCTATGGCTACACCTTC

v_call: TRBV29-1
clone_size: -
d_call: -
j_call: TRBJ1-2
cdr3_aa: CSVDGGSSYGYTF
cdr3_nt: TGCAGCGTTGATGGGGGCAGTTCCTATGGCTACACCTTC

v_call: TRBV25-1
clone_size: -
d_call: -
j_call: TRBJ1-1
cdr3_aa: CASVDSTAEAFF
cdr3_nt: TGTGCCAGCGTCGACAGTACCGCTGAAGCTTTCTTT

v_call: TRBV6-1
clone_size: -
d_call: TRBD1
j_call: TRBJ2-5
cdr3_aa: CASNPGQAGETQYF
cdr3_nt: TGTGCCAGCAACCCCGGACAGGCCGGAGAGACCCAGTACTTC

v_call: TRBV24-1
clone_size: many
d_call: TRBD1
j_call: TRBJ2-2
cdr3_aa: CATSDLDRGGTGELFF
cdr3_nt: TGTGCCACCAGTGATCTGGACAGGGGAGGTACCGGGGAGCTGTTTTTT

v_call: TRBV4-2
clone_size: few
d_call: -
j_call: TRBJ1-2
cdr3_aa: CASSQDLGGYYGYTF
cdr3_nt: TGTGCCAGCAGCCAAGATCTGGGGGGGTACTATGGCTACACCTTC

v_call: TRBV29-1
clone_size: -
d_call: -
j_call: TRBJ1-2
cdr3_aa: CSLRDTSYYGYTF
cdr3_nt: TGCAGCTTAAGGGACACCTCTTACTATGGCTACACCTTC

v_call: TRBV7-9
clone_size: many
d_call: -
j_call: TRBJ1-6
cdr3_aa: CASSLTEGGDYAPLHF
cdr3_nt: TGTGCCAGCAGCCTGACGGAAGGAGGGGACTATGCACCCCTCCACTTT

v_call: TRBV20-1
clone_size: many
d_call: -
j_call: TRBJ1-5
cdr3_aa: CSARDGTKEPQHF
cdr3_nt: TGCAGTGCTAGAGATGGGACTAAGGAGCCCCAGCATTTT

v_call: TRBV20-1
clone_size: few
d_call: -
j_call: TRBJ2-7
cdr3_aa: CSARDPRGLEQYF
cdr3_nt: TGCAGTGCTAGAGACCCCCGGGGGCTCGAGCAGTACTTC

v_call: TRBV3-1
clone_size: many
d_call: TRBD1
j_call: TRBJ2-5
cdr3_aa: CASSQGTGEWETQYF
cdr3_nt: TGTGCCAGCAGCCAAGGGACAGGCGAGTGGGAGACCCAGTACTTC

v_call: TRBV9
clone_size: -
d_call: -
j_call: TRBJ2-7
cdr3_aa: CASSVTGRHFYEQYF
cdr3_nt: TGTGCCAGCAGCGTAACGGGCAGACACTTCTACGAGCAGTACTTC

v_call: TRBV12-3/TRBV12-4
clone_size: -
d_call: TRBD2
j_call: TRBJ2-5
cdr3_aa: CASSLGTSGRRGETQYF
cdr3_nt: TGTGCCAGCAGTTTGGGGACTAGCGGGAGGAGGGGGGAGACCCAGTACTTC

v_call: TRBV7-9
clone_size: few
d_call: -
j_call: TRBJ2-5
cdr3_aa: CASSPSWALASETQYF
cdr3_nt: TGTGCCAGCTCACCCAGTTGGGCATTGGCCTCAGAGACCCAGTACTTC

v_call: TRBV19
clone_size: -
d_call: TRBD1
j_call: TRBJ1-5
cdr3_aa: CASNLGLQGVAQPQHF
cdr3_nt: TGTGCCAGTAATCTGGGATTACAGGGGGTGGCTCAGCCCCAGCATTTT

v_call: TRBV24-1
clone_size: -
d_call: TRBD2
j_call: TRBJ2-5
cdr3_aa: CATSGSGIETQYF
cdr3_nt: TGTGCCACCAGTGGTAGCGGGATAGAGACCCAGTACTTC

v_call: TRBV12-3/TRBV12-4
clone_size: -
d_call: -
j_call: TRBJ1-5
cdr3_aa: CASSLELGGQISQPQHF
cdr3_nt: TGTGCCAGCAGTTTAGAGTTAGGCGGACAGATCAGTCAGCCCCAGCATTTT

v_call: TRBV6-2/TRBV6-3
clone_size: -
d_call: -
j_call: TRBJ1-2
cdr3_aa: CASLATGTKRGYTF
cdr3_nt: TGTGCCAGCCTTGCCACCGGGACCAAAAGGGGCTACACCTTC

v_call: TRBV15
clone_size: -
d_call: TRBD1
j_call: TRBJ1-6
cdr3_aa: CATSRVTGGFYNSPLHF
cdr3_nt: TGTGCCACCAGCAGGGTGACAGGGGGCTTCTATAATTCACCCCTCCACTTT

v_call: TRBV28
clone_size: -
d_call: TRBD1
j_call: TRBJ2-7
cdr3_aa: CASSSPPGQGNEQYF
cdr3_nt: TGTGCCAGCAGTTCCCCCCCGGGACAGGGGAACGAGCAGTACTTC

v_call: TRBV5-1
clone_size: -
d_call: -
j_call: TRBJ1-2
cdr3_aa: CASRRSEGSYGYTF
cdr3_nt: TGCGCCAGCAGGCGGTCAGAGGGGAGTTATGGCTACACCTTC

v_call: TRBV24-1
clone_size: -
d_call: TRBD1
j_call: TRBJ2-7
cdr3_aa: CATSDSRTGGRDEQYF
cdr3_nt: TGTGCCACCAGTGACTCCCGAACAGGGGGCAGGGATGAGCAGTACTTC

v_call: TRBV11-3
clone_size: few
d_call: -
j_call: TRBJ1-1
cdr3_aa: CASSLDLLGLNTEAFF
cdr3_nt: TGTGCCAGCAGCTTAGATCTCTTGGGCCTCAACACTGAAGCTTTCTTT

v_call: TRBV7-2
clone_size: many
d_call: TRBD2
j_call: TRBJ2-2
cdr3_aa: CASSLVSGGYTGELFF
cdr3_nt: TGTGCCAGCAGCTTAGTCAGCGGGGGGTACACCGGGGAGCTGTTTTTT

v_call: TRBV10-3
clone_size: many
d_call: -
j_call: TRBJ1-1
cdr3_aa: CAISEGQVNTEAFF
cdr3_nt: TGTGCCATCAGTGAAGGGCAGGTGAACACTGAAGCTTTCTTT

v_call: TRBV7-9
clone_size: -
d_call: -
j_call: TRBJ2-2
cdr3_aa: CASSSIIYTGELFF
cdr3_nt: TGTGCCAGCAGCTCAATCATTTATACCGGGGAGCTGTTTTTT

v_call: TRBV19
clone_size: few
d_call: -
j_call: TRBJ1-2
cdr3_aa: CASRGRLNYGYTF
cdr3_nt: TGTGCCAGTAGGGGTAGGCTAAACTATGGCTACACCTTC

v_call: TRBV14
clone_size: once
d_call: -
j_call: TRBJ2-2
cdr3_aa: CASSQDRGGGRTGELFF
cdr3_nt: TGTGCCAGCAGCCAAGATCGAGGGGGGGGCCGAACCGGGGAGCTGTTTTTT

v_call: TRBV29-1
clone_size: -
d_call: -
j_call: TRBJ2-7
cdr3_aa: CSTSSRTASYEQYF
cdr3_nt: TGCAGCACCAGCAGCCGGACGGCCTCCTACGAGCAGTACTTC

v_call: TRBV29-1
clone_size: few
d_call: -
j_call: TRBJ2-1
cdr3_aa: CSVEGGGSAYNEQFF
cdr3_nt: TGCAGCGTTGAAGGAGGGGGGTCCGCCTACAATGAGCAGTTCTTC

v_call: TRBV12-3/TRBV12-4
clone_size: few
d_call: -
j_call: TRBJ2-3
cdr3_aa: CASSLRLLTQYF
cdr3_nt: TGTGCCAGCAGTTTGCGTCTCCTCACGCAGTATTTT

v_call: TRBV20-1
clone_size: many
d_call: -
j_call: TRBJ1-2
cdr3_aa: CSARDGGGYTF
cdr3_nt: TGCAGTGCTAGAGACGGGGGCGGCTACACCTTC

v_call: TRBV29-1
clone_size: -
d_call: TRBD1
j_call: TRBJ2-1
cdr3_aa: CSVGGTPGQDYNEQFF
cdr3_nt: TGCAGCGTTGGGGGGACGCCGGGACAGGACTACAATGAGCAGTTCTTC

v_call: TRBV7-9
clone_size: -
d_call: -
j_call: TRBJ2-7
cdr3_aa: CASSPQRGIHEQYF
cdr3_nt: TGTGCCAGCAGCCCCCAGAGGGGAATCCACGAGCAGTACTTC

v_call: TRBV7-2
clone_size: many
d_call: -
j_call: TRBJ1-1
cdr3_aa: CASSLHMNTEAFF
cdr3_nt: TGTGCCAGCAGCTTACACATGAACACTGAAGCTTTCTTT

v_call: TRBV7-2
clone_size: many
d_call: -
j_call: TRBJ1-6
cdr3_aa: CASSSRGDHSYNSPLHF
cdr3_nt: TGTGCCAGCAGCTCCAGAGGGGATCACTCCTATAATTCACCCCTCCACTTT

v_call: TRBV4-2
clone_size: many
d_call: -
j_call: TRBJ1-5
cdr3_aa: CASSRGLSNQPQHF
cdr3_nt: TGTGCCAGCAGCCGCGGACTCAGCAATCAGCCCCAGCATTTT

v_call: TRBV5-1
clone_size: many
d_call: -
j_call: TRBJ2-5
cdr3_aa: CASSRQQETQYF
cdr3_nt: TGCGCCAGCAGCAGACAACAAGAGACCCAGTACTTC